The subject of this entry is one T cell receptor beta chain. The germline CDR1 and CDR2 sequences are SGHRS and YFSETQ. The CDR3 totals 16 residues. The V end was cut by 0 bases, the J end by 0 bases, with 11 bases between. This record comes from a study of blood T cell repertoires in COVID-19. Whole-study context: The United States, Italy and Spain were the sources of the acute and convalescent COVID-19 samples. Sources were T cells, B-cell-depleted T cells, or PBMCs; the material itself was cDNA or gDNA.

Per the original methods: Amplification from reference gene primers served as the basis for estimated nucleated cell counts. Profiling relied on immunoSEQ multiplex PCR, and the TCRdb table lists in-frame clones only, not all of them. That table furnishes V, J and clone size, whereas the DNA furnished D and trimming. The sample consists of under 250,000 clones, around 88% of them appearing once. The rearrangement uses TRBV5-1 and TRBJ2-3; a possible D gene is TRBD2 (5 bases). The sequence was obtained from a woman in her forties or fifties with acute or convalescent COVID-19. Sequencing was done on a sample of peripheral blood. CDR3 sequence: CASSLGVARSTDTQYF. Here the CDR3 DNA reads TGCGCCAGCAGCTTGGGGGTAGCGCGTAGCACAGATACGCAGTATTTT.